Below, one TCR beta chain is given with its context. This clonotype was counted a few times. Which antigen it targets is not known. No base-level quality is on record; no much larger clone is a single base apart. Sequencing relied on an Illumina NovaSeq 6000. TCRalpha and TCRbeta cDNA libraries were built by 5'RACE with constant-segment primers, adding sample barcodes and unique molecular identifiers. Trizol reagent was used to extract RNA from every sample. The libraries were amplified in two PCR steps, and the second step added a second sample barcode and Illumina TruSeq adapters. Sequencing of the libraries was done on an Illumina NovaSeq, producing 2 x 150 bp paired-end reads. Concerning the study's data processing: With migec v1.2.7, reads were demultiplexed and then collapsed into UMI-guided consensus sequences. Using mixcr v2.1.11, the UMI consensuses were aligned to TRA and TRB V and J templates and assembled into clonotypes. Clonotypes were classified as expanded or contracted when called significant by both edgeR and NoisET, with noise models trained on biological replicates. edgeR calls used a false discovery rate-adjusted p below 0.01 and a log2 fold-change threshold of 1. As an exploratory analysis of dynamics, max-normalized trajectories of the 1000 most abundant clonotypes were examined by PCA with hierarchical clustering. Separately sequenced CD4+ and CD8+ repertoires were used to assign a CD4 or CD8 phenotype to each responding clone. The raw public data were reprocessed by TCRdb itself: fastp quality trimming at Q25, MiXCR clonotype calling, in-frame beta chains only. Every distinct CDR3 protein forms one entry, paired with its most common genes and DNA. TCRdb, not the original authors, processed these V and J calls. This sample comprises about 200,000 distinct CDR3 sequences, around 8.8% of them detected only once. 3.5% to 4% of the sample is taken by the ten largest.

This sample is part of a study of T-cell memory formation after mild COVID-19 (dated by TCRdb to the early 2020s). For context, the study as a whole: TCR sequence clusters from the two donors were found to be largely donor specific. In a couple of donors, T-cell clones that expanded and contracted after mild COVID-19 were tracked by sequencing TCRalpha and TCRbeta repertoires over time. The cohort was made up of two young adult volunteers, one female and one male, who were previously healthy.

Ficoll-Paque density gradient centrifugation was used to isolate PBMCs. Germline trimming amounts to 4 bases on V and 6 bases on J, with 11 as the count of junction bases outside the gene matches. In the germline V gene (reference sequence), CDR1 corresponds to SEHNR and CDR2 to FQNEAQ. The CDR3 runs 17 residues from the cysteine to the phenylalanine. Only the CDR3 portion is preserved as DNA: 51 bases, with reading frame beginning at the first base. On the study overall, not on this receptor specifically: Contracting CD4+ clones were located mainly in the CM and EM memory subsets, whereas CD8+ clones were found to be enriched in EMRA. The study covered only a couple of mild cases, and larger cohorts including severe cases with pre-infection samples were considered necessary. Some responding clones were detected in pre-infection memory, suggesting pre-existing cross-reactive memory T cells joined the SARS-CoV-2 response. Clones that contracted from day 15 to 85 showed balanced CD4/CD8 phenotypes, whereas a second wave of clones that expanded from day 15 to 37 leaned towards CD4+. The second-wave clones that peaked on day 37 were not confirmed to be SARS-CoV-2 specific.

The sample consisted of PBMCs or a T cell subset sorted from them (not recorded which). The chain is encoded by TRBV7-9 joined to TRBJ2-3, and 12 bases in between align with TRBD2. The clonotype comes from a young man who had mild COVID-19 (a few samples of this study predate the infection). The sample titles of this study are shuffled in the database, so cell type and time point are left out; the donor was told from shared clones. The sequenced DNA: TGTGCCAGCAGCTCAGGGACTAGCGGGTTTAGGGGGGATACGCAGTATTTT. The translation is CASSSGTSGFRGDTQYF.